This T cell receptor (beta chain) originates from a study of cytomegalovirus exposure and HLA in healthy donors. The CDR3 is made up of 13 amino acids. Trimming left V 3 bases short and J 5 bases short, with 8 bases between. CDR1 and CDR2 from the germline V gene are LNHDA and SQIVND (reference sequence). It was with 60 Vbeta and 13 Jbeta primers that the PCR ran. TCRdb's copy holds only in-frame clones and misses some; the assay was immunoSEQ multiplex PCR. Here the sample spans 150,000 to 200,000 clones, approximately 73% being singletons. The rearrangement joins TRBV19 to TRBJ2-1; D remains unclear. Source material: PBMCs. This TCR was recovered from a man aged 30-40 years in good health and CMV-seropositive. The CDR3 protein is CASSISRNNEQFF. The CDR3 nucleotides read TGTGCCAGTAGTATTTCCAGGAACAATGAGCAGTTCTTC.